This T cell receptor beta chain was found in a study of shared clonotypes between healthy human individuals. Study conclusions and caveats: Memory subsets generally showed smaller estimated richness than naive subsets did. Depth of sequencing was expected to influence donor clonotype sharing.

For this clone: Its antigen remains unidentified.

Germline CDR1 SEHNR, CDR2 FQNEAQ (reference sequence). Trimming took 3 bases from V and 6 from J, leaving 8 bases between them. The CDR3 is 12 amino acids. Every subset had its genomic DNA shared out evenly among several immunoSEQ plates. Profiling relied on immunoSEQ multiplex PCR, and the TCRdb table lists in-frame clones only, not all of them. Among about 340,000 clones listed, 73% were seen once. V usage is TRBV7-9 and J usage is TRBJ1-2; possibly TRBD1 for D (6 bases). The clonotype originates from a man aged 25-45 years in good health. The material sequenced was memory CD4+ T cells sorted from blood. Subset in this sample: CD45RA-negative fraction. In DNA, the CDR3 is TGTGCCAGCAGCTTCAGGGGCGATGGCTACACCTTC. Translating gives CASSFRGDGYTF.